This passage covers 17 T cell receptor beta chains from one sample sequenced in a study of T cell repertoires in cytomegalovirus infection. MiXCR, applied by TCRdb to the reads, yields one record per CDR3 protein. Among around 450,000 distinct CDR3 sequences listed, roughly 30% were seen once. Sample: PBMCs. The receptors here all came from a human donor in good health (CMV status not recorded). Some clones in this sample may be carry-over from other donors' samples.

The chain has TRBV6-2 or TRBV6-3 and TRBJ2-7; possible D gene TRBD1, 6 bases. Per germline, CDR1 MNHEY and CDR2 SVGEGT. Trimming cost V 2 bases and J 4 bases, with 18 bases left between them. There are 16 residues in the CDR3. CDR3 residues: CASSYPATGSPYEQYF. The CDR3 DNA sequence: TGTGCCAGCAGTTACCCCGCGACAGGAAGCCCATACGAGCAGTACTTC.

On this clonotype itself: It may be a read error: a sequence one base away is much more abundant. The chain couples TRBV7-2 to TRBJ2-7; D unresolved. Trimming cost V 5 bases and J 2 bases, with 10 bases left between them. This CDR3 region has 13 residues. Germline V gene lookup returns CDR1 SGHTA and CDR2 FQGNSA. The CDR3 protein is CASSVYVAYEQYF. The CDR3 region has the DNA TGTGCCAGCAGCGTATATGTCGCCTACGAGCAGTACTTC.

This clonotype came up a few times. The rearrangement uses TRBV6-1 and TRBJ2-3; 7 nucleotides match TRBD1. This CDR3 contains 17 residues. After removal of 5 bases from V and 0 bases from J, the junction contained 11 bases not matched to a gene. CDR1 is MNHNS, CDR2 SASEGT, per germline. The CDR3 reads CASSTTGVDASTDTQYF. The CDR3 bases are TGTGCCAGCAGTACCACAGGGGTCGACGCTAGCACAGATACGCAGTATTTT.

In its sample, this clonotype was seen once. J is TRBJ1-2 and V is TRBV5-6; D is uncertain. Per the germline V gene, CDR1 is SGHDT and CDR2 is YYEEEE. V gave up 1 base and J gave up 4 bases, with 14 bases separating them. The CDR3 totals 15 residues. CDR3 amino acids: CASSLRWEGSYGYTF. The DNA of the CDR3 is TGTGCCAGCAGCTTGAGATGGGAGGGTTCCTATGGCTACACCTTC.

The J gene is TRBJ2-5, the V gene TRBV24-1; TRBD2 might be the D (6 bases). Germline loops: CDR1 KGHDR, CDR2 SFDVKD. The ends were cut back, 4 bases at V and 1 base at J, with 12 bases in the middle. This CDR3 contains 15 residues. DNA for the CDR3: TGTGCCACCAGTGAGGCTAGCGCGATCCAAGAGACCCAGTACTTC. The encoded protein is CATSEASAIQETQYF.

This rearrangement joins TRBV19 to TRBJ1-1; 7 bases line up with TRBD1. Germline V gene data show CDR1 as LNHDA and CDR2 as SQIVND (reference sequence). The CDR3 loop spans 16 amino acids. The V segment lost 3 bases and the J segment 6 bases; nucleotides outside the gene matches: 13. The CDR3 DNA sequence: TGTGCCAGTAGTATGTTCGGAGGGGGCGTAGGCGCTGAAGCTTTCTTT. The encoded protein is CASSMFGGGVGAEAFF.

This chain links TRBV2 with TRBJ1-3, with TRBD1 identical over 8 bases. Trimming took 4 bases from V and 8 from J; bases not matched to a gene: 10. The germline CDR1 and CDR2 sequences are SNHLY and FYNNEI. This CDR3 has 15 residues. CDR3 DNA: TGTGCCAGCAGTGCGGCCTGGACAGGGTGGGACACCATATATTTT. Amino acids: CASSAAWTGWDTIYF.

J is TRBJ1-1 and V is TRBV5-1; D is uncertain. The CDR3 is 14 residues long. CDR1 is SGHRS and CDR2 is YFSETQ in the germline V gene. Trimming took 4 bases from V and 0 from J, leaving 10 bases between them. The CDR3: CASSVPTVNTEAFF. The CDR3, as DNA: TGCGCCAGCAGCGTCCCGACGGTGAACACTGAAGCTTTCTTT.

Remarks on this clonotype: A read error is possible here, since a much larger clone lies one base away. CDR3 region: CASDPGGAYQETQYF. CDR3 bases: TGTGCTAGTGACCCCGGGGGAGCCTACCAAGAGACCCAGTACTTC. The rearrangement uses TRBV12-5 and TRBJ2-5; a weak D match, TRBD2 (6 bases). The CDR3 totals 15 residues. The V end lost 7 bases, the J end lost 0 bases, and 15 bases lay between the germline ends. CDR1 LGHNT and CDR2 FRNRAP come from the germline V gene.

This clonotype showed up just a few times. The gene calls are TRBV29-1 and TRBJ2-1; the D gene is possibly TRBD2 (5 bases). This CDR3 spans 15 amino acids. The V and J ends lost 5 bases and 5 bases respectively, with 19 bases between them. Germline CDR1 and CDR2: SQVTM and ANQGSEA. The CDR3 protein is CSVTPGIHSNNEQFF. The CDR3, as DNA: TGCAGCGTTACCCCCGGGATCCATTCAAACAATGAGCAGTTCTTC.

On this clonotype itself: A much more abundant neighbour one base away suggests this may be a read error. The chain couples TRBV7-2 to TRBJ2-3; TRBD2 agrees at 7 bases. Germline lookup yields CDR1 SGHTA and CDR2 FQGNSA. Trimming removed 4 bases from V and 0 bases from J; junction bases left unmatched: 4. The CDR3 is made up of 15 amino acids. As DNA, the CDR3 is TGTGCCAGCAGCTCCAGGACTAGTAGCACAGATACGCAGTATTTT. Encoded protein: CASSSRTSSTDTQYF.

Remarks on this clonotype: Given the absence of the conserved phenylalanine or tryptophan at the CDR3 end, a read error is likely. The chain couples TRBV2 to TRBJ1-5; 8 bases line up with TRBD1. Germline V lookup: CDR1 SNHLY, CDR2 FYNNEI. V lost 3 bases and J lost 7; bases outside the gene matches: 5. The CDR3 extends over 14 amino acids. The CDR3 DNA reads as TGTGCCAGCAGTGAGGACAGGGTGAACCAGCCCCAGCATTGT. It is translated as CASSEDRVNQPQHC.

The chain has TRBV12-3 or TRBV12-4 and TRBJ2-1; tentatively, D is TRBD1 or TRBD2 (6 bases each). Trimming stripped 6 bases from V and 6 bases from J, with 18 bases between. The CDR3 runs to 15 residues. CDR3 residues: CASSPAGWGANEQFF. DNA for the CDR3: TGTGCCAGCAGCCCAGCTGGGTGGGGGGCCAATGAGCAGTTCTTC.

This clonotype has a single count. The rearrangement links TRBV11-1 to TRBJ2-7, with D possibly called TRBD1 or TRBD2 (6 bases each). CDR1 and CDR2 (germline): SGHAT, FQDESV (reference sequence). The CDR3 consists of 16 residues. Trimming removed 4 bases at V and 0 bases at J, with 16 bases between. The CDR3 nucleotides read TGTGCCAGCAGCTCCAGTAGAGGGGGGAGCTCCTACGAGCAGTACTTC. This codes for CASSSSRGGSSYEQYF. Full variable domain (remainder filled in from reference TRBV11-1 and TRBJ2-7): EAEVAQSPRYKITEKSQAVAFWCDPISGHATLYWYRQILGQGPELLVQFQDESVVDDSQLPKDRFSAERLKGVDSTLKIQPAELGDSAMYLCASSSSRGGSSYEQYFGPGTRLTVT.

V and J are TRBV7-8 and TRBJ2-7, with 9 bases aligning to TRBD1. Germline-derived CDR1 and CDR2 are SGHVS and FQNEAQ. CDR3 size: 15 residues. J gave up 2 bases and V 5 bases, and 7 bases lay outside the gene matches. The CDR3 is CASSRDRAGTYEQYF. For the CDR3, the DNA is TGTGCCAGCAGCCGGGACAGGGCGGGAACCTACGAGCAGTACTTC.

The gene calls are TRBV27 and TRBJ1-2, with 8 bases lining up with TRBD1. Germline CDR1 reads MNHEY; CDR2 reads SMNVEV (reference sequence). With 4 bases clipped from V and 4 bases from J, the junction kept 17 bases outside the gene matches. The CDR3 length is 18 residues. In DNA form, the CDR3 reads TGTGCCAGCAGTTCCACCGCCCTGGGACAGGACTACTTCTATGGCTACACCTTC. Translated, it gives CASSSTALGQDYFYGYTF.

This chain uses TRBV20-1 with TRBJ2-7; D remains ambiguous. The CDR3 is made up of 12 amino acids. Trimming cost V 3 bases and J 4 bases, with 10 bases left between them. Per the germline V gene, CDR1 is DFQATT and CDR2 is SNEGSKA (reference sequence). CDR3 loop: CSASSSWYEQYF. In nucleotides, the CDR3 is TGCAGTGCTAGTTCTTCCTGGTACGAGCAGTACTTC.